Shown below are 27 T cell receptor beta chains from a single sample sequenced in a study of T cells in Graves' hyperthyroidism and ophthalmopathy. TCR beta CDR3 region amplification was performed from RNA transcripts. Carried out on the TCR CDR3, a first-round RT-PCR used the HTBI primer set. Each CDR3 protein is one row after TCRdb ran MiXCR on the multiplex PCR reads. The repertoire holds approximately 600,000 distinct CDR3 sequences, more than 20% seen once, with roughly 30% in the top ten. The specimen sequenced was blood. The receptor set was obtained from a man under 40 with Graves' ophthalmopathy.

The CDR3 region has the DNA TGTGCCAGCAGTGCTACGACTAGCGCGAAGCCCACAGATACGCAGTATTTT. Protein sequence: CASSATTSAKPTDTQYF. J is TRBJ2-3 and V is TRBV25-1, with TRBD2 identical over 8 bases. J gave up 2 bases and V 4 bases, and 11 bases lay outside the gene matches. The CDR3 covers 17 residues. CDR1 and CDR2 (germline): MGHDK, SYGVNS.

This clonotype was picked up many times. The chain employs TRBV20-1 and TRBJ2-3; D perhaps matches TRBD1 (6 bases). Deletions cut 6 bases from V and 2 bases from J, with 15 bases between. The length of the CDR3 is 14 residues. Germline V gene data show CDR1 as DFQATT and CDR2 as SNEGSKA (reference sequence). This chain's CDR3 is CSARTALNTDTQYF. In DNA form, the CDR3 reads TGCAGTGCCCGGACAGCCCTCAACACAGATACGCAGTATTTT.

This clonotype was recorded at least ten times. This chain links TRBV6-2 or TRBV6-3 with TRBJ2-3; D gene uncertain. V gave up 6 bases and J gave up 6 bases, with 13 bases separating them. This CDR3 spans 13 amino acids. The germline V gene has CDR1 MNHEY and CDR2 SVGEGT. The CDR3 here is CASSPHRVDTQYF. CDR3 DNA: TGTGCCAGCAGCCCCCATCGAGTGGATACGCAGTATTTT.

This clonotype has a handful of counts. Since a much larger clone is just one base distant, this may be a read error. The chain couples TRBV27 to TRBJ1-1; 7 nucleotides align to TRBD1. This CDR3 contains 13 residues. Germline assignment: CDR1 MNHEY and CDR2 SMNVEV (reference sequence). Trimming cost V 6 bases and J 1 base; bases outside gene matches: 2. CDR3 region: CASRDRSNTEAFF. In DNA form, the CDR3 reads TGTGCCAGCAGGGACAGGTCGAACACTGAAGCTTTCTTT.

The genes are TRBV20-1 and TRBJ2-5; the D gene could be TRBD1 or TRBD2 (5 bases each). This CDR3 region has 13 residues. V lost 5 bases, J lost 5 bases, and 15 bases lay in between. Germline CDR1 DFQATT, CDR2 SNEGSKA (reference sequence). The CDR3 DNA follows: TGCAGTGCTGTTCCATCGGGGCGGGAGACCCAGTACTTC. Translation gives CSAVPSGRETQYF.

The chain carries TRBV28 and TRBJ1-5; D call uncertain. The CDR3 has 13 amino acids. Germline CDR1 is MDHEN and CDR2 is SYDVKM. V was shortened by 4 bases and J by 5 bases, with 9 bases between the two germline ends. CDR3 bases: TGTGCCAGCAGTTCCACGGGGTATCAGCCCCAGCATTTT. Protein product: CASSSTGYQPQHF.

This clonotype was recorded only once. This may come from a read error, since a much larger clone is one base off. The chain combines TRBV6-2 or TRBV6-3 with TRBJ1-1; D perhaps matches TRBD1 (5 bases). The CDR3 has 16 amino acids. CDR1 is MNHEY and CDR2 is SVGEGT in the germline V gene. Trimming removed 5 bases at V and 3 bases at J, with 19 bases between. CDR3: CASSGFGKVGDTEAFF. The CDR3, as DNA: TGTGCCAGCAGTGGGTTTGGCAAAGTGGGGGACACTGAAGCTTTCTTT.

This clonotype has a handful of counts. The CDR3 DNA sequence: TGCAGTGCTGGCTACAGGGCCTCAATCTATGGCTACACCTTC. This encodes CSAGYRASIYGYTF. The gene calls are TRBV20-1 and TRBJ1-2; D is perhaps TRBD1 (6 bases). Trimming took off 5 bases at V and 4 bases at J, with 17 bases between the two ends. Germline-derived CDR1 and CDR2 are DFQATT and SNEGSKA (reference sequence). The CDR3 covers 14 residues.

V usage is TRBV7-9 and J usage is TRBJ2-5, with D possibly TRBD2 on 6 matching bases. The V and J ends lost 1 base and 2 bases respectively, with 11 bases between them. The CDR3 is 15 residues long. Germline assignment: CDR1 SEHNR and CDR2 FQNEAQ (reference sequence). CDR3 sequence: CASSLDWTTQETQYF. The CDR3 DNA sequence: TGTGCCAGCAGCTTAGATTGGACTACACAAGAGACCCAGTACTTC.

The V and J genes are TRBV6-1 and TRBJ2-7; D gene ambiguous. The CDR3 covers 15 residues. Germline V lookup: CDR1 MNHNS, CDR2 SASEGT. The V and J ends lost 3 bases and 0 bases respectively, with 12 bases between them. The CDR3 bases are TGTGCCAGCAGTGACCCCGGAGCGCTCTCCTACGAGCAGTACTTC. It yields the protein CASSDPGALSYEQYF.

V is TRBV19 and J is TRBJ1-2, with a weak D call TRBD1 (5 bases). This CDR3 has 13 amino acids. The V and J ends lost 5 bases and 7 bases respectively, with 14 bases between them. Germline CDR1 reads LNHDA; CDR2 reads SQIVND (reference sequence). CDR3: CASSLTGTGGYTF. The CDR3 region has the DNA TGTGCCAGTAGTCTGACGGGGACCGGTGGCTACACCTTC.

The chain is built from TRBV10-2 and TRBJ2-3; 9 nucleotides align to TRBD1. The trim removed 7 bases at V and 1 base at J, leaving 9 bases unmatched. Germline CDR1 reads WSHSY; CDR2 reads SAAADI. The CDR3 has 16 residues. As DNA, the CDR3 is TGCGCCAGCACGGACAGGGGATTTCGTGGCACAGATACGCAGTATTTT. It is translated as CASTDRGFRGTDTQYF.

The V gene is TRBV15, the J gene TRBJ1-1; maybe TRBD1 (6 bases). V lost 5 bases to trimming and J lost 3 bases, with 19 bases between them. CDR3 length: 16 amino acids. Germline assignment: CDR1 LNHNV and CDR2 YYDKDF (reference sequence). For the CDR3, the DNA is TGTGCCACCAGCGGTAAGACAGGCCAAGATCACACTGAAGCTTTCTTT. Its translation is CATSGKTGQDHTEAFF. Full variable domain (remainder filled in from reference TRBV15 and TRBJ1-1): DAMVIQNPRYQVTQFGKPVTLSCSQTLNHNVMYWYQQKSSQAPKLLFHYYDKDFNNEADTPDNFQSRRPNTSFCFLDIRSPGLGDTAMYLCATSGKTGQDHTEAFFGQGTRLTVV.

This chain links TRBV12-3 or TRBV12-4 with TRBJ2-3, with D tentatively TRBD2 (5 bases). V was trimmed by 1 base and J by 2 bases, leaving 7 bases between them. The CDR3 has 14 amino acids. The CDR3 nucleotides are TGTGCCAGCAGTTTAGGACTAACCACAGATACGCAGTATTTT. It yields the protein CASSLGLTTDTQYF.

The rearrangement joins TRBV7-8 to TRBJ2-7; possible D gene TRBD1, 6 bases. Per germline, CDR1 SGHVS and CDR2 FQNEAQ. The CDR3 totals 14 residues. V was trimmed by 5 bases and J by 2 bases, leaving 13 bases between them. In DNA form, the CDR3 reads TGTGCCAGCAGCGCGCGGACAGCGGCCTACGAGCAGTACTTC. Translating it yields CASSARTAAYEQYF.

In this sample, this clonotype turned up many times. The gene calls are TRBV7-2 and TRBJ1-2; 8 bases are a match to TRBD1. Germline V gene data show CDR1 as SGHTA and CDR2 as FQGNSA. V shed 5 bases and J 0 bases; nucleotides not matched to a gene: 8. The CDR3 is 16 residues long. In nucleotides, the CDR3 is TGTGCCAGCAGCCCCCGGACAGGGCTTACTAACTATGGCTACACCTTC. Protein: CASSPRTGLTNYGYTF.

The rearrangement links TRBV6-2 or TRBV6-3 to TRBJ2-6, with TRBD2 as a possible D gene (6 bases). Germline assignment: CDR1 MNHEY and CDR2 SVGEGT. V lost 0 bases, J lost 0 bases, and 18 bases lay in between. CDR3 size: 20 residues. CDR3 in amino acids: CASSYSGGTRTPSGANVLTF. CDR3 sequence (DNA): TGTGCCAGCAGTTACTCCGGCGGGACGCGGACTCCCTCTGGGGCCAACGTCCTGACTTTC.

The J gene is TRBJ2-7, the V gene TRBV4-1; 8 nucleotides align to TRBD2. Germline assignment: CDR1 MGHRA and CDR2 YSYEKL. Trimming at V came to 0 bases and at J to 2 bases, leaving 15 bases not matched to a gene. The length of the CDR3 is 19 residues. The CDR3 DNA reads as TGCGCCAGCAGCCAAGATCGGGGCGGGAGGCCCCGTCCTACCTACGAGCAGTACTTC. Protein product: CASSQDRGGRPRPTYEQYF.

This clonotype came up a few times. A read error may be the cause here, since a much bigger clone is one base away. J is TRBJ1-1 and V is TRBV11-2; D not certain. CDR3 length: 14 amino acids. The V end lost 6 bases, the J end lost 3 bases, and 14 bases lay between the germline ends. In germline, CDR1 is SGHAT, CDR2 FQNNGV. CDR3 amino acids: CASSRSQSDTEAFF. The CDR3, as DNA: TGTGCCAGCAGTCGTTCACAGAGCGACACTGAAGCTTTCTTT.

The chain links TRBV11-2 to TRBJ1-1, with D perhaps matching TRBD1 (5 bases). Per the germline V gene, CDR1 is SGHAT and CDR2 is FQNNGV. Trimming took 5 bases from V and 1 from J, leaving 14 bases between them. This CDR3 has 15 residues. Here the CDR3 DNA reads TGTGCCAGCAGCACCCGGCAGGGCTCGAACACTGAAGCTTTCTTT. Translated, it gives CASSTRQGSNTEAFF.

The V gene is TRBV10-3, the J gene TRBJ2-5; 7 bases are shared with TRBD1. The CDR3 totals 14 residues. V gave up 0 bases and J gave up 5 bases; unmatched junction bases: 3. Germline V CDR1 and CDR2: ENHRY, SYGVKD. The CDR3, as DNA: TGTGCCATCAGTGAGTCCACAGGGGCGGAGACCCAGTACTTC. This sequence encodes CAISESTGAETQYF.

This clonotype appeared a few times. This chain's CDR3 is CASSSTRQGAYQPQYF. The CDR3 region has the DNA TGTGCCAGCAGCTCCACCCGACAGGGGGCTTATCAGCCCCAGTATTTT. The chain recombines TRBV7-2 with TRBJ1-5; TRBD1 aligns across 10 bases. The closer fit of TRBJ2-3 to the DNA end suggests the J call may be wrong. The CDR3 length is 16 residues. The germline V gene has CDR1 SGHTA and CDR2 FQGNSA.

This clonotype was recorded at least ten times. V is TRBV6-1 and J is TRBJ1-1, with 7 positions matching TRBD1. The germline V gene encodes CDR1 MNHNS and CDR2 SASEGT. There are 15 residues in the CDR3. Trimming took 1 base from V and 6 from J; bases not matched to a gene: 8. The CDR3 is CASSEGGGPWAEAFF. CDR3 DNA: TGTGCCAGCAGTGAAGGAGGGGGCCCTTGGGCTGAAGCTTTCTTT.

The table lists this clonotype with many counts. V and J are TRBV7-9 and TRBJ2-3, with a weak D call TRBD2 (6 bases). CDR3 length equals 15 residues. Germline CDR1 SEHNR, CDR2 FQNEAQ (reference sequence). Trimming removed 0 bases from V and 0 bases from J, with 7 bases in between. The CDR3 DNA reads TGTGCCAGCAGCTTAGCGGGGGGAAGCACAGATACGCAGTATTTT. As protein: CASSLAGGSTDTQYF.

This clonotype was counted many times. This rearrangement joins TRBV11-2 to TRBJ2-1; no definite D call. Germline values: CDR1 SGHAT, CDR2 FQNNGV. The CDR3 sequence is 19 residues long. Trimming pared 1 base from V and 0 bases from J, leaving 19 bases between. CDR3 residues: CASSLVNPITRSSYNEQFF. The CDR3 DNA is TGTGCCAGCAGCTTAGTTAACCCGATTACTCGAAGCTCCTACAATGAGCAGTTCTTC.

The chain carries TRBV20-1 and TRBJ1-1; 9 nucleotides align to TRBD1. After removal of 5 bases from V and 4 bases from J, the junction contained 14 bases not matched to a gene. This CDR3 contains 16 residues. Germline-derived CDR1 and CDR2 are DFQATT and SNEGSKA (reference sequence). As DNA, the CDR3 is TGCAGTGCTTACCGACCGGGACAGGGAGTGGGCACTGAAGCTTTCTTT. Protein: CSAYRPGQGVGTEAFF.

This clonotype was counted ten times or more. The chain joins TRBV11-2 to TRBJ2-7; 7 nucleotides match TRBD2. Germline V gives CDR1 SGHAT, CDR2 FQNNGV. This CDR3 region has 15 residues. V gave up 3 bases and J gave up 3 bases; unmatched junction bases: 8. The CDR3 sequence is CASSLTSGIGYEQYF. The CDR3 coding sequence is TGTGCCAGCAGCTTGACCAGCGGGATTGGCTACGAGCAGTACTTC.